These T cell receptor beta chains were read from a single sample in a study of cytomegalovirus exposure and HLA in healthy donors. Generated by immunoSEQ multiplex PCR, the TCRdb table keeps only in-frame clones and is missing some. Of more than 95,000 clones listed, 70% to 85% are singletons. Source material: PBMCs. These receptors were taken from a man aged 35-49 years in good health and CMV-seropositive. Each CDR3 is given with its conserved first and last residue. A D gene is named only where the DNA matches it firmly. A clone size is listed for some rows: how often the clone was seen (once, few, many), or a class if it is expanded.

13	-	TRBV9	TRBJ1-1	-	TGTGCCAGCGCGAGGACTGGGAACACTGAAGCTTTCTTT	CASARTGNTEAFF
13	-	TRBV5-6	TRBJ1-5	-	TGTGCCAGCAGCCTGGACTCTGCAGGGCCCCAGCATTTT	CASSLDSAGPQHF
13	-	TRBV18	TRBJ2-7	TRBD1	TGTGCCAGCTCACCCCGGGACAGGGCCGAGCAGTACTTC	CASSPRDRAEQYF
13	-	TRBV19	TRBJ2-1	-	TGTGCCAGTAGCGGGAGCTCCTACAATGAGCAGTTCTTC	CASSGSSYNEQFF
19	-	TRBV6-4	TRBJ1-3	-	TGTGCCAGCAGTGACTCGGTTAGGAAACAGGCATACTATGGAAACACCATATATTTT	CASSDSVRKQAYYGNTIYF
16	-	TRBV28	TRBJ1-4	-	TGTGCCAGCAGACAGGACCGACCGCCGGGTAATGAAAAACTGTTTTTT	CASRQDRPPGNEKLFF
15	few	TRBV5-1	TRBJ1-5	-	TGCGCCAGCAGCCTGTTGGGGGCGGACAATCAGCCCCAGCATTTT	CASSLLGADNQPQHF
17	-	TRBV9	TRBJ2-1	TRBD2	TGTGCCAGCAGCGTAGTACCGCGACTAGCGGGAGACAATGAGCAGTTCTTC	CASSVVPRLAGDNEQFF
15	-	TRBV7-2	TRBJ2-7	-	TGTGCCAGCAGCTTCGATGCGGGTAGCTCCTACGAGCAGTACTTC	CASSFDAGSSYEQYF
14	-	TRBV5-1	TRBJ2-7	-	TGCGCCAGCAGCCCGGACATAGGCTCCTACGAGCAGTACTTC	CASSPDIGSYEQYF
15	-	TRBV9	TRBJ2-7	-	TGTGCCAGCAACCCTCTGGGGGGATCCGGTTCTGAGCAGTACTTC	CASNPLGGSGSEQYF
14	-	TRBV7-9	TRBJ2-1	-	TGTGCCAGCAGCCTTAGCGGAGTAATCAATGAGCAGTTCTTC	CASSLSGVINEQFF
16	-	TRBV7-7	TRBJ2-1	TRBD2	TGTGCCAGCAGCTTAGGTCTAGCGGGGGACCACAATGAGCAGTTCTTC	CASSLGLAGDHNEQFF
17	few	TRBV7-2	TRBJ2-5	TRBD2	TGTGCCAGCATAAGGCTCGTGCTAGCGGGAGGAGGGGAGACCCAGTACTTC	CASIRLVLAGGGETQYF